This T cell receptor beta chain is drawn from a study of T-cell reconstitution after alpha-beta-depleted transplantation in children. Study outcomes and limitations: A year post-transplant, T-cell counts and diversity derived mostly from newly produced T cells. Where some patients showed high TCRbeta diversity at day 60, it came from recipient T cells and thymic progenitors that had survived.

Preparation of the TCRbeta library involved a method that used unique molecular identifiers. TCRdb re-derived calls from the PCR reads in MiXCR, one entry per CDR3 protein. The sample yields approximately 80,000 distinct CDR3 sequences, roughly 15% seen once. This clonotype was seen at least ten times. The antigen is not known. The ends lost 6 bases at V and 4 bases at J; junction bases unmatched: 14. Germline-derived CDR1 and CDR2 are MDHEN and SYDVKM. This CDR3 comprises 16 residues. This TCR came from a male patient aged 2 to 10 who had a stem cell transplant for acute lymphoblastic leukemia, so the T cells may come from the graft donor. Specimen: PBMCs, mostly from graft donor cells, collected 180 days after TCRalphabeta/CD19-depleted stem cell transplant. The chain combines TRBV28 with TRBJ2-7; 8 bases are a match to TRBD2. As DNA, the CDR3 is TGTGCCAGCAGCGAAAGCGGGGGTTACAGGAGGTACGAGCAGTACTTC. It is translated as CASSESGGYRRYEQYF.